The 25 T cell receptor beta chains in this list originate from one sample, sequenced in a study of blood T cell repertoires in COVID-19. Data came from immunoSEQ multiplex PCR; TCRdb stores just in-frame clones and leaves some out. The sample lists approximately 88,000 clones; about nine tenths were seen once. The sequencing input was peripheral blood. These receptors all stem from a male donor with acute or convalescent COVID-19.

The genes are TRBV3-1 (or the pseudogene TRBV3-2) and TRBJ1-2; 7 nucleotides align to TRBD1. CDR1 is LGHDT, CDR2 YNNKEL, per germline (reference sequence). Germline trimming cut 3 bases from V and 0 bases from J; bases unmatched to any gene: 1. This CDR3 spans 14 amino acids. CDR3 loop: CASSQGQTNYGYTF. The CDR3 DNA sequence: TGTGCCAGCAGCCAGGGACAGACTAACTATGGCTACACCTTC.

J is TRBJ2-7 and V is TRBV20-1; D is undetermined. Germline V lookup: CDR1 DFQATT, CDR2 SNEGSKA (reference sequence). Trimming pared 1 base from V and 5 bases from J, leaving 6 bases between. The CDR3 consists of 11 residues. The CDR3 reads CSARGGNEQYF. The CDR3 DNA reads as TGCAGTGCTAGAGGCGGTAACGAGCAGTACTTC.

The V and J genes are TRBV5-1 and TRBJ2-5; 10 nucleotides line up with TRBD1. V shed 2 bases and J 3 bases; nucleotides not matched to a gene: 1. The CDR3 is 14 residues long. Germline V gene lookup returns CDR1 SGHRS and CDR2 YFSETQ. The CDR3 here is CASSFGTGEETQYF. The CDR3 bases are TGCGCCAGCAGCTTCGGGACAGGGGAAGAGACCCAGTACTTC.

The chain uses TRBV18 and TRBJ1-1; D remains ambiguous. CDR3 length equals 13 residues. Trimming took off 6 bases at V and 2 bases at J, with 10 bases between the two ends. Germline-derived CDR1 and CDR2 are KGHSH and LQKENI. The CDR3 protein is CASSGQENTEAFF. The DNA of the CDR3 is TGTGCCAGCTCCGGCCAGGAAAACACTGAAGCTTTCTTT.

V and J are TRBV4-2 and TRBJ1-5; 7 nucleotides agree with TRBD1. Germline V gene data show CDR1 as LGHNA and CDR2 as YNFKEQ. The CDR3 is made up of 14 amino acids. Losses at the gene ends were 0 bases for V and 9 bases for J; bases not matched to a gene: 5. The CDR3 spells CASSQDLGGWPQHF. CDR3 nucleotides: TGTGCCAGCAGCCAAGATCTAGGGGGCTGGCCCCAGCATTTT.

The chain has TRBV28 and TRBJ1-1; D is ambiguous. The CDR3 is 12 residues long. V shed 7 bases and J shed 5 bases, with 11 bases lying between them. Germline V gene data show CDR1 as MDHEN and CDR2 as SYDVKM. Here the CDR3 DNA reads TGTGCCAGCAACCTGACACCTACTGAAGCTTTCTTT. Translated, it gives CASNLTPTEAFF. Complete variable domain (other parts from reference TRBV28 and TRBJ1-1): DVKVTQSSRYLVKRTGEKVFLECVQDMDHENMFWYRQDPGLGLRLIYFSYDVKMKEKGDIPEGYSVSREKKERFSLILESASTNQTSMYLCASNLTPTEAFFGQGTRLTVV.

This clone appeared once. This chain connects TRBV19 to TRBJ1-1; tentatively, D is TRBD1 (6 bases). Deletions cut 3 bases from V and 0 bases from J, with 14 bases between. The CDR3 contains 16 residues. Germline V CDR1 and CDR2: LNHDA, SQIVND (reference sequence). CDR3 sequence: CASSMGGPSMNTEAFF. The CDR3, as DNA: TGTGCCAGTAGTATGGGGGGGCCTTCAATGAACACTGAAGCTTTCTTT.

This chain joins TRBV19 and TRBJ2-7, with 7 positions matching TRBD1. The trim removed 4 bases at V and 0 bases at J, leaving 6 bases unmatched. CDR1 is LNHDA, CDR2 SQIVND, per germline (reference sequence). This CDR3 is 15 amino acids long. The CDR3 region has the DNA TGTGCCAGTAGTAACCGGGACAGAGGCTCCTACGAGCAGTACTTC. Translating gives CASSNRDRGSYEQYF.

The chain combines TRBV6-2 or TRBV6-3 with TRBJ1-2; D perhaps matches TRBD1 (6 bases). The CDR3 totals 11 residues. V gave up 6 bases and J gave up 9 bases, with 11 bases separating them. Germline V lookup: CDR1 MNHEY, CDR2 SVGEGT. In DNA form, the CDR3 reads TGTGCCAGCAGCCAAACAGGGCGCTACACCTTC. It encodes CASSQTGRYTF.

The chain employs TRBV7-9 and TRBJ1-1; no reliable D call. This CDR3 is built from 14 residues. Per the germline V gene, CDR1 is SEHNR and CDR2 is FQNEAQ (reference sequence). V was cut by 1 base and J by 3 bases, with 9 bases left in between. CDR3 loop: CASSLGDIYTEAFF. DNA of the CDR3: TGTGCCAGCAGCTTAGGAGACATATACACTGAAGCTTTCTTT.

This chain connects TRBV5-4 to TRBJ1-6; D unresolved. The CDR3 contains 16 residues. Germline assignment: CDR1 SGHNT and CDR2 YYREEE (reference sequence). The ends were cut back, 0 bases at V and 2 bases at J, with 9 bases in the middle. CDR3 region: CASSLVGRTYNSPLHF. The CDR3 nucleotides read TGTGCCAGCAGCTTGGTTGGGCGAACCTATAATTCACCCCTCCACTTT.

CDR3 residues: CASSAWDLETFGKNIQYF. CDR3 nucleotides: TGTGCCAGCAGCGCCTGGGACTTGGAAACCTTTGGCAAAAACATTCAGTACTTC. The rearrangement joins TRBV9 to TRBJ2-4, with D perhaps matching TRBD2 (6 bases). V lost 3 bases, J lost 3 bases, and 22 bases lay in between. The CDR3 contains 18 residues. Germline assignment: CDR1 SGDLS and CDR2 YYNGEE.

The V and J genes are TRBV21-1 and TRBJ2-1; the table's D gene call, TRBD2, was not cross checked with the DNA. TRBV21-1 is a known pseudogene. The CDR3 is 15 amino acids. The CDR3 DNA sequence: TGTGCCAGCAGCAAGGGACTAGCGGGGGAAAATGAGCAGTTCTTC. Protein: CASSKGLAGENEQFF.

The V gene is TRBV28, the J gene TRBJ1-3; D might be TRBD1 (5 bases). The ends were cut back, 10 bases at V and 3 bases at J, with 19 bases in the middle. Germline assignment: CDR1 MDHEN and CDR2 SYDVKM. The CDR3 has 15 amino acids. The CDR3 sequence is CATESGQGGGNTIYF. The CDR3 region has the DNA TGTGCCACCGAATCGGGGCAGGGAGGTGGAAACACCATATATTTT. Based on the CDR3 plus reference TRBV28 and TRBJ1-3, the full variable domain is DVKVTQSSRYLVKRTGEKVFLECVQDMDHENMFWYRQDPGLGLRLIYFSYDVKMKEKGDIPEGYSVSREKKERFSLILESASTNQTSMYLCATESGQGGGNTIYFGEGSWLTVV.

The chain combines TRBV13 with TRBJ2-3; 10 nucleotides align to TRBD2. CDR1 and CDR2 (germline): PRHDT, FYEKMQ (reference sequence). The ends lost 7 bases at V and 6 bases at J; junction bases unmatched: 10. This CDR3 region has 15 residues. The CDR3 loop is CASNRGLAGDDTQYF. The DNA of the CDR3 is TGTGCCAGCAACCGGGGGCTAGCGGGGGATGATACGCAGTATTTT.

The chain uses TRBV24-1 and TRBJ2-3; possible D gene TRBD2, 6 bases. Germline V lookup: CDR1 KGHDR, CDR2 SFDVKD. Trimming removed 3 bases at V and 2 bases at J, with 23 bases between. The CDR3 sequence is 19 residues long. The CDR3 sequence is CATSDPGPLGLDATDTQYF. The CDR3 coding sequence is TGTGCCACCAGTGATCCAGGGCCCCTGGGACTGGACGCCACAGATACGCAGTATTTT.

The chain's CDR3 is CASNEGQGGRPQHF. For the CDR3, the DNA is TGTGCCAGCAACGAAGGACAGGGAGGCCGGCCCCAGCATTTT. The rearrangement uses TRBV6-5 and TRBJ1-5; TRBD1 agrees at 8 bases. Germline-derived CDR1 and CDR2 are MNHEY and SVGAGI. The V and J ends lost 7 bases and 9 bases, in that order; junction bases with no gene match: 11. This CDR3 has 14 residues.

V usage is TRBV5-4 and J usage is TRBJ2-3; maybe TRBD1 (6 bases). CDR3 size: 14 residues. The V end lost 0 bases, the J end lost 6 bases, and 11 bases lay between the germline ends. The V gene's germline CDR1 is SGHNT and CDR2 YYREEE (reference sequence). The CDR3 here is CASSLGRGADTQYF. In nucleotides, the CDR3 is TGTGCCAGCAGCTTGGGCAGGGGAGCCGATACGCAGTATTTT.

Only a few counts were recorded for this clone. The CDR3 here is CAWSTGGGAPDTQYF. The CDR3 DNA sequence: TGTGCCTGGAGTACCGGCGGGGGGGCCCCAGATACGCAGTATTTT. V usage is TRBV30 and J usage is TRBJ2-3; 9 positions match TRBD2. V shed 2 bases, J shed 4 bases, and the junction held 7 bases outside the gene matches. The germline gives CDR1 GTSNPN, CDR2 SVGIG (reference sequence). The CDR3 spans 15 residues.

The CDR3 region has the DNA TGTGCCAGCAGAGTCGGCAGGAACAATGAGCAGTTCTTC. This translates into CASRVGRNNEQFF. The rearrangement links TRBV7-2 to TRBJ2-1, with D hard to call. V was pared by 6 bases and J by 5 bases, with 11 bases between. Germline V gene sequence: CDR1 SGHTA, CDR2 FQGNSA. The CDR3 spans 13 residues.

The chain has TRBV7-9 and TRBJ2-2; TRBD2 aligns across 10 bases. This CDR3 comprises 16 residues. CDR1 and CDR2 from the germline V gene are SEHNR and FQNEAQ (reference sequence). Trimming removed 5 bases from V and 5 bases from J; junction bases left unmatched: 8. The CDR3: CASSPLAGAVTGELFF. In nucleotides, the CDR3 is TGTGCCAGCAGCCCTCTAGCGGGGGCGGTGACCGGGGAGCTGTTTTTT.

The chain couples TRBV6-5 to TRBJ2-7; 9 nucleotides match TRBD2. With 7 bases clipped from V and 1 base from J, the junction kept 8 bases outside the gene matches. Germline V gene lookup returns CDR1 MNHEY and CDR2 SVGAGI. This CDR3 region has 15 residues. CDR3 residues: CASTTSTSGSYEQYF. The DNA for the CDR3 is TGTGCCAGCACCACTTCGACTAGCGGTTCCTACGAGCAGTACTTC.

V gene TRBV18 combines with J gene TRBJ2-1; D gene ambiguous. The ends were cut back, 3 bases at V and 0 bases at J, with 9 bases in the middle. The CDR3 sequence is 15 residues long. Looked up from germline, CDR1 is KGHSH and CDR2 is LQKENI. CDR3 residues: CASSPSASSYNEQFF. CDR3 nucleotides: TGTGCCAGCTCACCGAGCGCCAGCTCCTACAATGAGCAGTTCTTC. The full variable domain, its missing parts supplied by reference TRBV18 and TRBJ2-1, is NAGVMQNPRHLVRRRGQEARLRCSPMKGHSHVYWYRQLPEEGLKFMVYLQKENIIDESGMPKERFSAEFPKEGPSILRIQQVVRGDSAAYFCASSPSASSYNEQFFGPGTRLTVL.

The CDR3 region has the DNA TGTGCCAGCAATGAGCGGGGGGTAAGCACAGATACGCAGTATTTT. It codes for CASNERGVSTDTQYF. The chain couples TRBV28 to TRBJ2-3; 9 bases fit TRBD2. The CDR3 length is 15 residues. Trimming removed 7 bases from V and 0 bases from J; junction bases left unmatched: 5. Germline V CDR1 and CDR2: MDHEN, SYDVKM.

This rearrangement joins TRBV5-5 to TRBJ1-4; the D is unclear. The CDR3 extends over 16 amino acids. V was cut by 2 bases and J by 2 bases, with 13 bases left in between. Germline CDR1 SGHKS, CDR2 YYEKEE (reference sequence). Written as DNA, the CDR3 is TGTGCCAGCAGCTTAACACCGGGAGGGACTAATGAAAAACTGTTTTTT. It specifies CASSLTPGGTNEKLFF. The full variable domain, with the rest looked up from reference TRBV5-5 and TRBJ1-4, is DAGVTQSPTHLIKTRGQQVTLRCSPISGHKSVSWYQQVLGQGPQFIFQYYEKEERGRGNFPDRFSARQFPNYSSELNVNALLLGDSALYLCASSLTPGGTNEKLFFGSGTQLSVL.